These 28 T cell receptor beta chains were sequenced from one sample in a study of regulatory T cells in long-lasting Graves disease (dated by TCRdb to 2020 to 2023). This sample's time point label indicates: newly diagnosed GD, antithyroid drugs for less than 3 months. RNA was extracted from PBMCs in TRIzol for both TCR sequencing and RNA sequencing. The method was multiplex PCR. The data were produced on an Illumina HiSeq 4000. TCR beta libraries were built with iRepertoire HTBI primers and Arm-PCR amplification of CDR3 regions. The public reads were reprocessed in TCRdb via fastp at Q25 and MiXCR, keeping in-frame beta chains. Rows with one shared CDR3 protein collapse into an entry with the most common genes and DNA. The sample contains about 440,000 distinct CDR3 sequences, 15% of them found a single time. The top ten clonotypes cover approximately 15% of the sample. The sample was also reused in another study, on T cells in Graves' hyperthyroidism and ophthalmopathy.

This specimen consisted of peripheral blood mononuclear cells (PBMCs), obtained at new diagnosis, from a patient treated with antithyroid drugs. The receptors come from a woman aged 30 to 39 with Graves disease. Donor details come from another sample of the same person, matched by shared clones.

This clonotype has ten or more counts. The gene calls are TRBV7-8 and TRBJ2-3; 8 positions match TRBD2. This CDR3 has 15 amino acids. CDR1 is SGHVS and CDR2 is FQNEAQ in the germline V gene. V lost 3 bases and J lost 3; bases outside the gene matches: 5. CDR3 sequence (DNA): TGTGCCAGCAGCTTCGAAGCGGGAGTGACAGATACGCAGTATTTT. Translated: CASSFEAGVTDTQYF.

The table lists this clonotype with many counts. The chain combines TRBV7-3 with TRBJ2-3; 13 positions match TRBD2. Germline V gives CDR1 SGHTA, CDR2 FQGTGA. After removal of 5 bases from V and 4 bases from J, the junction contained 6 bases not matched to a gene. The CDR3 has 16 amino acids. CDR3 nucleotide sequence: TGTGCCAGCAGCCTACGGACTAGCGGGAGTCCAGATACGCAGTATTTT. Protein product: CASSLRTSGSPDTQYF.

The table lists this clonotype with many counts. The CDR3 sequence is CASSFMLQGGTEAFF. In nucleotides, the CDR3 is TGTGCCAGCAGTTTTATGCTACAGGGAGGCACTGAAGCTTTCTTT. This chain uses TRBV28 with TRBJ1-1, with D possibly TRBD1 on 6 matching bases. Germline V gene lookup returns CDR1 MDHEN and CDR2 SYDVKM. Trimming cost V 3 bases and J 4 bases, with 15 bases left between them. The CDR3 has 15 amino acids.

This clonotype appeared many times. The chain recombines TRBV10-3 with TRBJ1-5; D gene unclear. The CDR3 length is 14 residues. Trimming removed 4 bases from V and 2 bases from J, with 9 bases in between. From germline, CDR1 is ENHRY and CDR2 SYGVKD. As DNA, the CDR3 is TGTGCCATCAGTGCGTCAGTAGGCAATCAGCCCCAGCATTTT. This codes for CAISASVGNQPQHF.

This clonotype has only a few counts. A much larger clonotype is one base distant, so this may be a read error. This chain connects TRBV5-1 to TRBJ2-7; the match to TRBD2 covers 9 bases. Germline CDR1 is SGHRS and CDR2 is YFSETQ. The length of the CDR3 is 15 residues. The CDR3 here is CASSFSGSIAYEQCF. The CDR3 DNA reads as TGCGCCAGCAGCTTTAGCGGGAGCATTGCCTACGAGCAGTGCTTC.

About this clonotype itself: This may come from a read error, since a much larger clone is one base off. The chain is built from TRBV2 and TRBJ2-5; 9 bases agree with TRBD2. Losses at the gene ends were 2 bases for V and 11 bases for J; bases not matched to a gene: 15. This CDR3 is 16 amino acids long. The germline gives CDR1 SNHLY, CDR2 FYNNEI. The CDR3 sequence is CASSERLAGLNNEQYF. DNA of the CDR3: TGTGCCAGCAGTGAAAGGCTAGCGGGACTCAACAATGAGCAGTACTTC.

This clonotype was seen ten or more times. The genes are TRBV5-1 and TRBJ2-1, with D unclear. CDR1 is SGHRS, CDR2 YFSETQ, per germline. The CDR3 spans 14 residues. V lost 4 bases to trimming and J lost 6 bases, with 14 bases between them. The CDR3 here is CASSQIFGINEQFF. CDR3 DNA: TGCGCCAGCAGCCAGATCTTCGGTATCAATGAGCAGTTCTTC.

CDR3 DNA sequence: TGTGCCAGCTCAACCCTCAGCGGGGCTATCTCCTACGAGCAGTACTTC. Encoded protein: CASSTLSGAISYEQYF. This sequence joins TRBV18 and TRBJ2-7; 7 bases are shared with TRBD2. The CDR3 length is 16 residues. Germline trimming cut 5 bases from V and 0 bases from J; bases unmatched to any gene: 10. Germline assignment: CDR1 KGHSH and CDR2 LQKENI. Together with reference TRBV18 and TRBJ2-7, the CDR3 gives the full variable domain: NAGVMQNPRHLVRRRGQEARLRCSPMKGHSHVYWYRQLPEEGLKFMVYLQKENIIDESGMPKERFSAEFPKEGPSILRIQQVVRGDSAAYFCASSTLSGAISYEQYFGPGTRLTVT.

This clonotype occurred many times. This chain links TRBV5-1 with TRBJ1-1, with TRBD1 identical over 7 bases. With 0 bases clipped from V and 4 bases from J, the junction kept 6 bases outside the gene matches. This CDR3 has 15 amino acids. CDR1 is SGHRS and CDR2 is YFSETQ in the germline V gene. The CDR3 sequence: CASSLAAGGGTEAFF. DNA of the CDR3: TGCGCCAGCAGCTTGGCGGCAGGGGGAGGCACTGAAGCTTTCTTT.

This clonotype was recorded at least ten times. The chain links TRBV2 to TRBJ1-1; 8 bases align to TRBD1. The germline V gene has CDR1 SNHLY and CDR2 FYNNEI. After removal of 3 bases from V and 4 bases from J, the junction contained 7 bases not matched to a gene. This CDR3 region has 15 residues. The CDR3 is CASSEGQAFGTEAFF. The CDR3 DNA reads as TGTGCCAGCAGTGAGGGACAGGCCTTCGGCACTGAAGCTTTCTTT.

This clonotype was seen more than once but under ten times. CDR3 DNA sequence: TGTGCCAGCAGTGAAACTAGCGGGGTAACCGGGGAGCTGTTTTTT. Amino acid sequence: CASSETSGVTGELFF. The V call is TRBV2, the J call TRBJ2-2; 10 positions agree with TRBD2. The junction had 2 bases not matched to a gene; V was cut back by 2 bases and J by 5 bases. Germline loops: CDR1 SNHLY, CDR2 FYNNEI. CDR3 length equals 15 residues. Drawing the rest from reference TRBV2 and TRBJ2-2, the complete variable domain is EPEVTQTPSHQVTQMGQEVILRCVPISNHLYFYWYRQILGQKVEFLVSFYNNEISEKSEIFDDQFSVERPDGSNFTLKIRSTKLEDSAMYFCASSETSGVTGELFFGEGSRLTVL.

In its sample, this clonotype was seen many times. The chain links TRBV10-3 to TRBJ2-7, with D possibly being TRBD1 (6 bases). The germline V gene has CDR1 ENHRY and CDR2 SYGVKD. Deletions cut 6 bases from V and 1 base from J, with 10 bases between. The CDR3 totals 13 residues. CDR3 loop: CAIRPDRSYEQYF. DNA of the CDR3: TGTGCCATCAGACCCGACAGGTCCTACGAGCAGTACTTC.

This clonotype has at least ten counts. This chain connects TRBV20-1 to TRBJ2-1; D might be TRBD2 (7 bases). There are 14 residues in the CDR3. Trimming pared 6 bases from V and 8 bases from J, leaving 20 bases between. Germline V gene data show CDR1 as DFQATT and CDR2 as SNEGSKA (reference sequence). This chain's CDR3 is CSATPRGATDEQFF. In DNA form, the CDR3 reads TGCAGTGCAACCCCCCGGGGGGCCACTGATGAGCAGTTCTTC.

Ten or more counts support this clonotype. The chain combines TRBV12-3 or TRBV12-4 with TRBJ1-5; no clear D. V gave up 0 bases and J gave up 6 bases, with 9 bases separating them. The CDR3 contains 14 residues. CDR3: CASSLALTGQPQHF. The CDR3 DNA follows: TGTGCCAGCAGTTTAGCGCTAACGGGTCAGCCCCAGCATTTT.

The CDR3 DNA reads as TGTGCCTGGAAGACAGGAGCTGGTCAGCCCCAGCATTTT. Amino acids: CAWKTGAGQPQHF. The rearrangement uses TRBV30 and TRBJ1-5; possibly TRBD1 for D (6 bases). With 4 bases removed from V and 6 bases from J, the gap between germline ends came to 13 bases. The CDR3 is 13 residues long. The germline V gene encodes CDR1 GTSNPN and CDR2 SVGIG (reference sequence).

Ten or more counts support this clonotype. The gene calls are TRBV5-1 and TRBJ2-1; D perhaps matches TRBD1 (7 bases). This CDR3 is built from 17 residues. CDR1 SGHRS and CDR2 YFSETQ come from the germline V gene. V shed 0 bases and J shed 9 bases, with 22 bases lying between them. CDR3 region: CASSLDPGQRTGAEQFF. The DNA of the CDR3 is TGCGCCAGCAGCTTGGATCCGGGACAGCGGACGGGAGCTGAGCAGTTCTTC.

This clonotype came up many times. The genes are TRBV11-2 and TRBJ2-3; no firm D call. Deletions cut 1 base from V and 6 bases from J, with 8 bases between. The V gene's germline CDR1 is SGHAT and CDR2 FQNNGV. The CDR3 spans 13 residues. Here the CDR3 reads CASSLGRVDTQYF. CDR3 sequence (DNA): TGTGCCAGCAGCTTAGGGCGAGTGGATACGCAGTATTTT.

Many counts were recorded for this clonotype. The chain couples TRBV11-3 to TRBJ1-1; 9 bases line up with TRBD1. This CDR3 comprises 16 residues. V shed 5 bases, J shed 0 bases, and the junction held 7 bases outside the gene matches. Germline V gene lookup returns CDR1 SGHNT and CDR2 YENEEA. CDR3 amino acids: CASSARTGALNTEAFF. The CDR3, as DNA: TGTGCCAGCAGCGCTCGGACAGGGGCCCTGAACACTGAAGCTTTCTTT.

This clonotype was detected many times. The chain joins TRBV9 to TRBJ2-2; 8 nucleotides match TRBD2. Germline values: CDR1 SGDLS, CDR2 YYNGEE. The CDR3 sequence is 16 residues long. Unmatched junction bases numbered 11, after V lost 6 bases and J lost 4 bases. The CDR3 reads CASNGPSGSVTGELFF. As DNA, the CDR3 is TGTGCCAGCAACGGCCCGAGCGGGAGCGTCACCGGGGAGCTGTTTTTT.

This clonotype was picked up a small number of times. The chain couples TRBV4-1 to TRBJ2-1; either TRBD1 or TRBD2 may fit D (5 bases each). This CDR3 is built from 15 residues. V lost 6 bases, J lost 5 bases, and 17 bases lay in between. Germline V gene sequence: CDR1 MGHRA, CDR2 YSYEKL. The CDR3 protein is CASRPSGTLNNEQFF. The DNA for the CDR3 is TGCGCCAGCAGACCCTCCGGGACCCTAAACAATGAGCAGTTCTTC.

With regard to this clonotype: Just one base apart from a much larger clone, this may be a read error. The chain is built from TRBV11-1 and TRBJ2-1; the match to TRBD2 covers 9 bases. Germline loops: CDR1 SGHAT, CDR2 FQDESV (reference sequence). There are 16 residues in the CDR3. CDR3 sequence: CAGSSRAGGRYNEQFF. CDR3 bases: TGTGCCGGCAGCTCAAGAGCGGGAGGCCGGTACAATGAGCAGTTCTTC.

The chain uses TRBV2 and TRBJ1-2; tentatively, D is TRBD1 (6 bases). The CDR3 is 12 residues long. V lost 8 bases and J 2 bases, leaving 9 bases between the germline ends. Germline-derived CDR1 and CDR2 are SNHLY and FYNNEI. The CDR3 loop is CASCTGNYGYTF. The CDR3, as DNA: TGTGCCAGCTGTACAGGGAACTATGGCTACACCTTC.

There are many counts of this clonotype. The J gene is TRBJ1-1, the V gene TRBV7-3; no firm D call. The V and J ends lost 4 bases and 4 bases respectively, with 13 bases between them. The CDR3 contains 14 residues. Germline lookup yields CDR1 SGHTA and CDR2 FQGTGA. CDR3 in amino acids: CASSSGMEGTEAFF. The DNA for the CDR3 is TGTGCCAGCAGCTCGGGAATGGAGGGCACTGAAGCTTTCTTT.

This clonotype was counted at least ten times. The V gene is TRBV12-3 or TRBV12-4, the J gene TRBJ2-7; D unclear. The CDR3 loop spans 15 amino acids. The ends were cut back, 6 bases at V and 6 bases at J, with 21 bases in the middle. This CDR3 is CASSPTRRTGREQYF. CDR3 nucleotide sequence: TGTGCCAGCAGCCCAACACGAAGAACCGGGCGCGAGCAGTACTTC.

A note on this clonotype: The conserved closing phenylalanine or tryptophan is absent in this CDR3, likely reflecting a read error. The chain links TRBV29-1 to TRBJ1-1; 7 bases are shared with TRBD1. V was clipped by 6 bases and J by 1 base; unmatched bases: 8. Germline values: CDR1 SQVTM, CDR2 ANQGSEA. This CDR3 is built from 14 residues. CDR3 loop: CSVRVGTANTEAFL. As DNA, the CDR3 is TGCAGCGTGAGAGTGGGGACAGCGAACACTGAAGCTTTCCTT.

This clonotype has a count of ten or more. CDR3 nucleotides: TGTGCCAGCAGCCCTTCCCATAGGCGGACTAGCGATGATGAGCAGTTCTTC. As protein: CASSPSHRRTSDDEQFF. The chain combines TRBV3-1 with TRBJ2-1, with 9 bases lining up with TRBD2. This CDR3 is 17 amino acids long. V trimming: 4 bases; J trimming: 8 bases; junction bases outside the gene matches: 15. Germline lookup yields CDR1 LGHDT and CDR2 YNNKEL (reference sequence).

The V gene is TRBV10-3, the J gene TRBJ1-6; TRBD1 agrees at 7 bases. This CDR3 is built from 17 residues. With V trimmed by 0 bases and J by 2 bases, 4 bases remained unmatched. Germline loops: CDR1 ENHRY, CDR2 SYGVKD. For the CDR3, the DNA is TGTGCCATCAGTGAGTCCTGGGGACAGACCTATAATTCACCCCTCCACTTT. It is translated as CAISESWGQTYNSPLHF.

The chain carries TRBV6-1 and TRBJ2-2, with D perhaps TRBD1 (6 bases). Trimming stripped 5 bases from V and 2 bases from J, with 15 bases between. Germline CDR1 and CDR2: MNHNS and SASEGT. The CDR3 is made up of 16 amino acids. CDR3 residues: CASSRDPGTNTGELFF. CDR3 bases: TGTGCCAGCAGTAGAGACCCAGGGACAAACACCGGGGAGCTGTTTTTT.